This TCR beta chain came from a study of OX40 agonist ivuxolimab in advanced cancers. The V gene end was trimmed by 5 bases and the J gene end by 6 bases; junction bases not matched to a gene: 9. Germline loops: CDR1 SEHNR, CDR2 FQNEAQ (reference sequence). The CDR3 totals 15 residues. This clone was picked up one time. TCRdb's copy holds only in-frame clones and misses some; the assay was immunoSEQ multiplex PCR. The sample lists tens of thousands of clones, over 65% seen once, with 0.75% to 0.85% in the top ten. The starting material was CD4+ or CD8+ T cells sorted from blood, obtained in a trial of the OX40 agonist ivuxolimab. The chain carries TRBV7-9 and TRBJ2-4, with 8 bases matching TRBD2. This clonotype originated in an adult with an advanced solid tumor such as melanoma, head and neck, liver or kidney cancer. CDR3 in DNA: TGTGCCAGCAGCCCCCCCGGGGGGGCTGGAAACATTCAGTACTTC. Its translation is CASSPPGGAGNIQYF. The full variable domain, completed using reference TRBV7-9 and TRBJ2-4, is DTGVSQNPRHKITKRGQNVTFRCDPISEHNRLYWYRQTLGQGPEFLTYFQNEAQLEKSRLLSDRFSAERPKGSFSTLEIQRTEQGDSAMYLCASSPPGGAGNIQYFGAGTRLSVL.